This entry describes one TCR beta chain. Its antigen is undetermined. Here immunoSEQ multiplex PCR was the method, and the copy in TCRdb shows in-frame clones only, minus some. The table lists about 110,000 clones, 85% to 90% of them singletons. The source of the sample is a study of T cell responses to AZD1222 COVID-19 vaccine. Whole-study results and caveats: Vaccine-associated CD4 TCRs ranged over spike, dominating at 160-218 and 743-854. Reportedly, close to half of spike-specific TCRs are directed against unmutated variant regions.

This CDR3 spans 12 amino acids. The V gene lost 2 bases and the J gene lost 4 bases, with 2 bases spanning the gap. Germline CDR1 is LGHDT and CDR2 is YNNKEL (reference sequence). The material sequenced was peripheral blood, taken on day 0 of AZD1222 vaccination. V and J are TRBV3-1 (or the pseudogene TRBV3-2) and TRBJ1-4; D unclear. This receptor was identified in an adult in good health. CDR3 DNA sequence: TGTGCCAGCAGCCAACATAATGAAAAACTGTTTTTT. This codes for CASSQHNEKLFF.